This entry describes one T cell receptor beta chain. The antigen it binds to is not known. No base quality information exists; no much larger clone differs at one position. The donors were a few dozen Caucasian individuals from Russia, aged roughly 6 to 100 years, who were systemically healthy. Around 10 milliliters of peripheral blood were drawn from each donor into EDTA-treated Vacutainer tubes. Ficoll-Paque density-gradient centrifugation was used to isolate PBMCs, with at least 6.5 million per sample. Total RNA, at least 5 micrograms per sample, was extracted from PBMCs with Trizol reagent. Naive CD45RAhigh/CD27high T cell percentages were measured by flow cytometry on a PBMC aliquot from every donor. To prepare the library, 5' RACE was applied. Sequenced using an Illumina HiSeq 2500. A second PCR of roughly 6 to 11 cycles was run with a J-beta primer mix and a sample-barcoded 5' primer. A template-switch 5' adaptor carrying 12 random nucleotides introduced a unique molecular identifier onto each TCR beta cDNA molecule. Each sample yielded at least 3 million CDR3-containing paired-end reads. All of the RNA was converted into first-strand cDNA using the Mint cDNA synthesis kit, with a TRBC-specific oligonucleotide serving as the primer. All cDNA was treated with uracil-DNA glycosylase and then went through a first 18-cycle PCR with the universal primers M1SS and BC2_uni_R. On the authors' methods: For normalization, 1 million high-quality reads, each with a distinct molecular identifier, were randomly selected from each sample. Instead of being binned into consensus sequences, reads with shared molecular identifiers were discarded. MiTCR, run with a Q25 quality threshold and the strictest error-elimination algorithm, handled CDR3 identification, clonotype clustering and error correction. A nonparametric unseen species model with Euler transformation was used to estimate lower-bound total TCR beta diversity. TCRdb itself trimmed the public reads at Q25 with fastp, ran MiXCR and retained productive beta chains. Here each entry gathers all rows of one CDR3 protein and keeps the most common genes and DNA. TCRdb's processing, not the authors' own work, is the source of the V and J calls. For this sample the table gives 600,000 to 800,000 distinct CDR3 sequences, of which more than 20% were detected only once. The top ten clones comprise approximately 3.6% of the sample.

This record belongs to a study of blood T cells in healthy people across ages (dated by TCRdb to between 2014 and 2017). Broadly, across the study: Template switching captured roughly one uniquely barcoded TCR beta cDNA molecule per two T cells in model experiments. The donors were split into four age groups: young (average 16 years), middle-aged (roughly 42), aged (roughly 60) and long-lived (roughly 88). Using the same blood draw, the study looked at two additional independent replicas of 1 million unique cDNA reads for two donors, one aged 18 to 29 and the other aged 80 or older. To avoid experimental bias, donors of different ages were distributed randomly across sequencing lanes. The study measured age-related changes in TCR beta repertoire diversity using deep sequencing normalized with unique cDNA molecular identifiers.

Beyond this particular receptor, the publication reports: Compared with the aged group, the long-lived group had more naive CD4+ T cells, fewer expanded clones and increased TCR diversity, a pattern suggesting age selection. Because donor CMV infection status was unknown, age-related changes in expanded clonotypes were potentially confounded. Observed TCR beta diversity per million T cells fell roughly linearly with age, and a significant reduction was already apparent by age about 43. The percentage of naive T cells measured by flow cytometry correlated strongly with observed TCR beta diversity. Because profiling used bulk unsorted PBMCs, naive and antigen-experienced compartments could not be compared conclusively. Estimates of total diversity based on one million sequenced T cells were regarded as lower bounds and as underestimates.

Spanning cysteine to phenylalanine, the CDR3 consists of 13 amino acids. Only the CDR3 part of the read is kept: 39 bases, read in frame from the first base. CDR1 and CDR2 are read off the germline V gene (reference sequence) as LGHDT and YNNKEL. Ends trimmed: V by 8 bases, J by 0 bases; bases unmatched to a gene: 0. The sequence is built from TRBV3-1 and TRBJ2-5, and 10 bases in between align with TRBD2. Sequencing used blood. The origin of this receptor is a man aged 70-80 years in good health. The CDR3 reads CASGLADQETQYF. The sequenced DNA is TGTGCCAGCGGACTAGCGGACCAAGAGACCCAGTACTTC.